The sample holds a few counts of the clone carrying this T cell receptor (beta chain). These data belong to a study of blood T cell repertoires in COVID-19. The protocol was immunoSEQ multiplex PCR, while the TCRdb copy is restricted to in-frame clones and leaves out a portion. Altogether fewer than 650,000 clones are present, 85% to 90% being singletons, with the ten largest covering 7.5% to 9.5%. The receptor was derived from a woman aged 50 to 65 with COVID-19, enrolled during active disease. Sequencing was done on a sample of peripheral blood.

In DNA form, the CDR3 reads TGTGCCACCAGTCCCAGAGACAGGGGTGGGCAGCCCCAGCATTTT. Protein product: CATSPRDRGGQPQHF. This sequence joins TRBV24-1 and TRBJ1-5, with 8 bases fitting TRBD1. The CDR3 runs 15 residues. V gave up 6 bases and J gave up 7 bases; unmatched junction bases: 10. Germline loops: CDR1 KGHDR, CDR2 SFDVKD.